These 32 T cell receptor beta chains share one sample of origin, sequenced in a study of blood T cell repertoires in COVID-19 (dated by TCRdb to the early 2020s). The library was made by the immunoSEQ multiplex PCR assay. TCRdb obtained this table from immuneACCESS and retained in-frame rearrangements with V and J assigned. These tables miss some clones; where compared with another copy, unresolved V genes account for less than half of the shortfall, and the remainder is unexplained. The sample contains 50,000 to 70,000 clones, about 79% of them found a single time. Around 5% of the sample comes from the top ten. The material sequenced was peripheral blood. The receptors were gathered from a human donor in a cohort sampled during active COVID-19.

The V gene is TRBV21-1, the J gene TRBJ1-3. TRBV21-1 is annotated as a pseudogene. The CDR3 is made up of 16 amino acids. This CDR3 is CASSKLRESRRNTIYF. In DNA form, the CDR3 reads TGTGCCAGCAGCAAACTGAGGGAAAGCCGGCGGAACACCATATATTTT.

The chain is built from TRBV27 and TRBJ1-4; TRBD1 might be the D (5 bases). Per the germline V gene, CDR1 is MNHEY and CDR2 is SMNVEV (reference sequence). CDR3 length: 15 amino acids. V lost 6 bases to trimming and J lost 3 bases, with 14 bases between them. CDR3: CASSESGLANEKLFF. DNA for the CDR3: TGTGCCAGCAGCGAATCAGGGCTAGCTAATGAAAAACTGTTTTTT.

The DNA for the CDR3 is TGTGCCAGCAGTTACTCTGGACAGGGGGTTAGAAATGGCTACACCTTC. It yields the protein CASSYSGQGVRNGYTF. The rearrangement links TRBV6-5 to TRBJ1-2, with 10 bases lining up with TRBD1. This CDR3 region has 16 residues. Germline V gene data show CDR1 as MNHEY and CDR2 as SVGAGI. V lost 0 bases, J lost 6 bases, and 7 bases stayed unmatched.

The V gene is TRBV2, the J gene TRBJ1-1, with 7 nucleotides matching TRBD1. In germline, CDR1 is SNHLY, CDR2 FYNNEI. The CDR3 is 14 amino acids. With V trimmed by 7 bases and J by 4 bases, 9 bases remained unmatched. Here the CDR3 reads CASTLDRVITEAFF. The CDR3 DNA follows: TGTGCCAGCACTCTAGACAGGGTAATCACTGAAGCTTTCTTT.

The rearrangement links TRBV2 to TRBJ2-5; 7 nucleotides align to TRBD2. V dropped 11 bases and J dropped 0; count of bases not matched to a gene: 9. CDR3 size: 14 residues. Germline-derived CDR1 and CDR2 are SNHLY and FYNNEI. DNA of the CDR3: TGTGCCCAAGGTCGAGCGGGGAACCAAGAGACCCAGTACTTC. Translated: CAQGRAGNQETQYF.

CDR3 amino acids: CASSQGTSGRLDEQFF. The CDR3 nucleotides are TGCGCCAGCAGCCAAGGGACTAGCGGGAGGCTGGATGAGCAGTTCTTC. The V gene is TRBV4-3, the J gene TRBJ2-1, with TRBD2 matching 14 bases. CDR1 is LGHNA, CDR2 YSLEER, per germline. The CDR3 totals 16 residues. With V trimmed by 1 base and J by 8 bases, 4 bases remained unmatched.

This chain uses TRBV6-6 with TRBJ1-1; 8 bases map to TRBD1. CDR3 length: 15 residues. Germline CDR1 is MNHNY and CDR2 is SVGAGI (reference sequence). V lost 6 bases and J lost 5; bases outside the gene matches: 11. The CDR3 reads CASRGQAELGTEAFF. The CDR3 region has the DNA TGTGCCAGCAGGGGACAGGCCGAGTTGGGGACTGAAGCTTTCTTT.

The chain joins TRBV28 to TRBJ1-6, with a possible D match to TRBD1 (5 bases). Germline V lookup: CDR1 MDHEN, CDR2 SYDVKM. This CDR3 region has 16 residues. V gave up 5 bases and J gave up 3 bases, with 14 bases separating them. CDR3 sequence reads: CASSASGLIYNSPLHF. The CDR3 DNA follows: TGTGCCAGCAGTGCTTCAGGGCTTATCTATAATTCACCCCTCCACTTT.

CDR3 nucleotide sequence: TGTGCCAGCCAAACCGGGACTCCTAAGCAGTACTTC. Its translation: CASQTGTPKQYF. The chain is built from TRBV28 and TRBJ2-7; tentatively, D is TRBD2 (6 bases). Per the germline V gene, CDR1 is MDHEN and CDR2 is SYDVKM. The CDR3 is made up of 12 amino acids. The V gene lost 8 bases and the J gene lost 8 bases, with 16 bases spanning the gap.

The chain is built from TRBV6-7 and TRBJ1-1, with 8 positions matching TRBD1. Being an ORF, TRBV6-7 has a function that is uncertain. The CDR3 is made up of 17 amino acids. The junction had 13 bases not matched to a gene; V was cut back by 3 bases and J by 4 bases. The CDR3 nucleotides are TGTGCCAGCAGTTATACCGGGACAGGTGGATCGGGCACTGAAGCTTTCTTT. Residues: CASSYTGTGGSGTEAFF.

The chain uses TRBV5-6 and TRBJ1-4, with a possible D match to TRBD1 (6 bases). The germline V gene has CDR1 SGHDT and CDR2 YYEEEE. V lost 2 bases and J lost 4, with 9 bases in between. This CDR3 is built from 14 residues. DNA for the CDR3: TGTGCCAGCAGCTTCGACAGGCTTAATGAAAAACTGTTTTTT. The encoded protein is CASSFDRLNEKLFF.

In DNA form, the CDR3 reads TGCGCCAGCAGCCAAGGGACTAGCGGGATAGACGAGCAGTTCTTC. Its translation: CASSQGTSGIDEQFF. The chain combines TRBV4-3 with TRBJ2-1; 12 nucleotides agree with TRBD2. CDR3 length equals 15 residues. CDR1 is LGHNA, CDR2 YSLEER, per germline. After removal of 1 base from V and 10 bases from J, the junction contained 5 bases not matched to a gene.

The genes are TRBV7-3 and TRBJ1-1; D possibly corresponds to TRBD1 (5 bases). This CDR3 has 13 residues. V was clipped by 3 bases and J by 2 bases, with 7 bases between them. Germline V gene sequence: CDR1 SGHTA, CDR2 FQGTGA. The CDR3 DNA follows: TGTGCCAGCAGCTTCCAGGGAAACACTGAAGCTTTCTTT. It specifies CASSFQGNTEAFF.

The chain employs TRBV27 and TRBJ2-7, with 10 bases aligning to TRBD2. Germline loops: CDR1 MNHEY, CDR2 SMNVEV (reference sequence). V trimming: 4 bases; J trimming: 1 base; junction bases outside the gene matches: 4. This CDR3 spans 15 amino acids. The CDR3 protein is CASSSSGRASYEQYF. The CDR3 DNA follows: TGTGCCAGCAGTTCGAGCGGGAGGGCGTCCTACGAGCAGTACTTC.

This clone was seen only a few times. This sequence joins TRBV5-8 and TRBJ2-3; TRBD1 is a possible D gene (6 bases). Per germline, CDR1 SGHTS and CDR2 YDEGEE. This CDR3 is 15 amino acids long. Trimming removed 3 bases at V and 2 bases at J, with 13 bases between. CDR3 sequence: CASSSTGFDTDTQYF. Written as DNA, the CDR3 is TGTGCCAGCAGCTCAACAGGGTTTGACACAGATACGCAGTATTTT.

The chain couples TRBV27 to TRBJ2-1; D possibly corresponds to TRBD1 (6 bases). V dropped 2 bases and J dropped 8 bases, with 10 bases sitting between them. Germline CDR1 is MNHEY and CDR2 is SMNVEV (reference sequence). The CDR3 totals 13 residues. The CDR3 protein is CASSLRGSYEQFF. The DNA for the CDR3 is TGTGCCAGCAGTTTAAGGGGGTCTTATGAGCAGTTCTTC.

The chain carries TRBV18 and TRBJ2-7, with 9 bases that match TRBD1. V dropped 6 bases and J dropped 5; count of bases not matched to a gene: 11. Germline V gene sequence: CDR1 KGHSH, CDR2 LQKENI. The CDR3 runs to 15 residues. The CDR3, as DNA: TGTGCCAGCTCCCAACAGGGGGCGCAGATCCACGAGCAGTACTTC. Its translation is CASSQQGAQIHEQYF.

This clone was counted once. The chain recombines TRBV30 with TRBJ1-3; 8 bases agree with TRBD1. CDR3 size: 16 residues. V dropped 4 bases and J dropped 2; count of bases not matched to a gene: 10. CDR1 GTSNPN and CDR2 SVGIG come from the germline V gene (reference sequence). The chain's CDR3 is CAWMGSGRGPGNTIYF. The CDR3, as DNA: TGTGCCTGGATGGGAAGTGGCAGGGGGCCTGGAAACACCATATATTTT.

This clone showed up just once. The chain has TRBV3-1 (or the pseudogene TRBV3-2) and TRBJ2-7; possibly TRBD2 for D (7 bases). The germline gives CDR1 LGHDT, CDR2 YNNKEL (reference sequence). V was clipped by 4 bases and J by 2 bases, with 15 bases between them. This CDR3 has 15 amino acids. The CDR3 DNA reads TGTGCCAGCAGCCGGAGTGGGAGGGGGACCTACGAGCAGTACTTC. Its protein is CASSRSGRGTYEQYF.

This chain connects TRBV24-1 to TRBJ1-2; D is undetermined. With 3 bases removed from V and 5 bases from J, the gap between germline ends came to 6 bases. The CDR3 is made up of 12 amino acids. Germline V gives CDR1 KGHDR, CDR2 SFDVKD. CDR3 DNA sequence: TGTGCCACCAGTGATCCCCTATATGGCTACACCTTC. It yields the protein CATSDPLYGYTF.

This clone was observed once. CDR3 residues: CASKVWDSYGYTF. The DNA for the CDR3 is TGTGCCAGTAAAGTCTGGGACAGCTATGGCTACACCTTC. The chain carries TRBV19 and TRBJ1-2; TRBD1 matches at 7 bases. Germline V CDR1 and CDR2: LNHDA, SQIVND (reference sequence). The CDR3 has 13 residues. After removal of 7 bases from V and 4 bases from J, the junction contained 6 bases not matched to a gene.

This chain joins TRBV28 and TRBJ2-3; 7 positions match TRBD1. With 2 bases clipped from V and 8 bases from J, the junction kept 10 bases outside the gene matches. CDR1 is MDHEN, CDR2 SYDVKM, per germline. The CDR3 is 15 amino acids. The CDR3 region is CASSLSVVSGGTQYF. The CDR3 DNA reads TGTGCCAGCAGTTTAAGTGTGGTGTCAGGGGGTACGCAGTATTTT.

This clone was seen only once. In DNA, the CDR3 is TGTGCGGTCCATGATACTAGCGGGGTTTACAATGAGCAGTTCTTC. Protein product: CAVHDTSGVYNEQFF. The chain employs TRBV7-9 and TRBJ2-1; 10 positions agree with TRBD2. CDR1 is SEHNR, CDR2 FQNEAQ, per germline (reference sequence). The CDR3 loop spans 15 amino acids.

This sequence joins TRBV6-5 and TRBJ1-2, with D tentatively TRBD1 (5 bases). Trimming left V 6 bases short and J 3 bases short, with 14 bases between. Per germline, CDR1 MNHEY and CDR2 SVGAGI. CDR3 size: 14 residues. The CDR3 protein is CASRAGRRYYGYTF. For the CDR3, the DNA is TGTGCCAGCAGAGCGGGACGGCGCTACTATGGCTACACCTTC.

The chain's CDR3 is CASSQGLLAGGPGNEQFF. The CDR3 DNA reads as TGTGCCAGCAGCCAGGGTCTTCTAGCGGGAGGGCCTGGCAATGAGCAGTTCTTC. The gene calls are TRBV4-2 and TRBJ2-1; 12 bases agree with TRBD2. With 3 bases clipped from V and 6 bases from J, the junction kept 12 bases outside the gene matches. Germline CDR1 is LGHNA and CDR2 is YNFKEQ. This CDR3 comprises 18 residues.

The chain recombines TRBV18 with TRBJ1-4, with 8 bases identical to TRBD1. The junction had 7 bases not matched to a gene; V was cut back by 3 bases and J by 4 bases. Germline CDR1 is KGHSH and CDR2 is LQKENI. CDR3 length: 16 amino acids. CDR3 in DNA: TGTGCCAGCTCACCTACGGGACAGGCGAATAATGAAAAACTGTTTTTT. Protein sequence: CASSPTGQANNEKLFF.

The rearrangement uses TRBV21-1 and TRBJ1-4; the D segment call TRBD1 is taken from the table without a DNA check. TRBV21-1 is a known pseudogene. The CDR3 runs 15 residues. The CDR3: CASRSPGQGDEKLFF. In DNA form, the CDR3 reads TGTGCCAGCAGGAGTCCGGGACAGGGCGATGAAAAACTGTTTTTT.

This chain links TRBV18 with TRBJ1-1; the D is unclear. The CDR3 has 13 amino acids. Trimming shortened V by 6 bases and J by 4 bases, and 12 bases separated the two germline ends. Germline V gives CDR1 KGHSH, CDR2 LQKENI. The CDR3 sequence is CASSLNDITEAFF. The CDR3 DNA is TGTGCCAGCTCCCTGAATGACATCACTGAAGCTTTCTTT.

This CDR3 reads CAWSVSFGYTF. In nucleotides, the CDR3 is TGTGCCTGGAGTGTGTCCTTCGGCTACACCTTC. V and J are TRBV30 and TRBJ1-2, with no clear D. CDR1 and CDR2 (germline): GTSNPN, SVGIG (reference sequence). The CDR3 is 11 amino acids. Deletions cut 0 bases from V and 8 bases from J, with 7 bases between.

This clone was seen just once. This rearrangement joins TRBV5-5 to TRBJ1-5; TRBD1 matches 10 bases. V dropped 4 bases and J dropped 4; count of bases not matched to a gene: 8. CDR1 and CDR2 (germline): SGHKS, YYEKEE (reference sequence). The CDR3 totals 16 residues. The CDR3 region is CASSLTGGGRNQPQHF. The CDR3 DNA follows: TGTGCCAGCAGCCTGACAGGGGGCGGGAGGAATCAGCCCCAGCATTTT.

This clone was detected only a few times. This chain uses TRBV11-2 with TRBJ2-7; D possibly corresponds to TRBD1 (6 bases). Trimming left V 1 base short and J 2 bases short, with 9 bases between. The CDR3 runs 14 residues. Per germline, CDR1 SGHAT and CDR2 FQNNGV. CDR3 bases: TGTGCCAGCAGCTTAGGAGGACAGACCTACGAGCAGTACTTC. Protein: CASSLGGQTYEQYF. The full variable domain, with the rest looked up from reference TRBV11-2 and TRBJ2-7, is EAGVAQSPRYKIIEKRQSVAFWCNPISGHATLYWYQQILGQGPKLLIQFQNNGVVDDSQLPKDRFSAERLKGVDSTLKIQPAKLEDSAVYLCASSLGGQTYEQYFGPGTRLTVT.

The chain is built from TRBV2 and TRBJ2-3; 8 nucleotides match TRBD2. The CDR3 covers 16 residues. V lost 3 bases to trimming and J lost 1 base; unmatched junction nucleotides: 6. Germline V CDR1 and CDR2: SNHLY, FYNNEI. The CDR3 DNA is TGTGCCAGCAGTGATCGATTAGCGGGGCGCACAGATACGCAGTATTTT. Translating it yields CASSDRLAGRTDTQYF.